This T cell receptor beta chain was recovered during a study of tumor-infiltrating lymphocytes in primary liver carcinoma. The CDR3 has 17 residues. Germline V CDR1 and CDR2: SGHVS, FQNEAQ. Comments on this clonotype: A much more abundant neighbour one base away suggests this may be a read error.

The template, around 540 ng total RNA, yielded TCR beta cDNA made with a constant-region primer. A slightly modified ARM-PCR protocol with three nested multiplex PCR rounds produced these TCR beta libraries. Each of the first two PCR rounds ran roughly 9 cycles with TRBV1-TRBV30 forward and C-beta reverse primers. TCRdb re-derived calls from the multiplex PCR reads in MiXCR, one entry per CDR3 protein. Among roughly 120,000 distinct CDR3 sequences, around 62% were seen once, and the ten largest hold 9.3%. The tissue used was unsorted bulk material of 20-30 mg. RNA and DNA were co-extracted from it with the AllPrep DNA/RNA mini kit. There were over 75% viable tumor cells in every single sample of tumor.

The source is a woman in her sixties or seventies with primary liver carcinoma and hepatitis B virus infection. This rearrangement joins TRBV7-8 to TRBJ2-5; either TRBD1 or TRBD2 may supply D (5 bases each). Sequencing was carried out using liver tumor tissue from sampling region 1. Subset of the sample: tumor region T1, superior pole. The CDR3: CASSLAHHRMGEETHYF. The DNA of the CDR3 is TGTGCCAGCAGCTTAGCCCACCATCGGATGGGGGAAGAGACCCATTACTTC.